This T cell receptor beta chain was identified in a study of control samples from healthy donors and cancer patients. Clones were read by immunoSEQ multiplex PCR, and TCRdb kept only the in-frame ones, dropping some. The table lists more than 150,000 clones, approximately 92% of them singletons. The germline V and J ends were trimmed by 9 bases and 3 bases, with 13 bases remaining between them. Germline values: CDR1 MNHEY, CDR2 SVGAGI. This CDR3 comprises 13 residues. This TCR was sampled from a man between 18 and 29 years old in good health. The sample taken for sequencing was blood. J is TRBJ2-3 and V is TRBV6-5; the D is unclear. The CDR3 protein is CASLAQGTDTQYF. In DNA form, the CDR3 reads TGTGCCAGTCTGGCACAAGGGACAGATACGCAGTATTTT.